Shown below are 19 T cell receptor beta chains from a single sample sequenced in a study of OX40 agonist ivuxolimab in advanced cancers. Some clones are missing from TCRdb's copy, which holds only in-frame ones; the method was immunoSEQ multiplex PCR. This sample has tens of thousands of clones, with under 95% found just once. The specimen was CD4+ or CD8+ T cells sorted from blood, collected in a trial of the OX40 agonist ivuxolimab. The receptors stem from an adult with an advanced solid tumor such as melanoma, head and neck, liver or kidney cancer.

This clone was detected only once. Here the CDR3 reads CASSVGESFGYTF. Written as DNA, the CDR3 is TGTGCCAGCAGCGTAGGGGAGAGCTTCGGCTACACCTTC. The chain uses TRBV9 and TRBJ1-2; D not resolved. This CDR3 contains 13 residues. The V gene's germline CDR1 is SGDLS and CDR2 YYNGEE. V dropped 0 bases and J dropped 8 bases, with 11 bases sitting between them.

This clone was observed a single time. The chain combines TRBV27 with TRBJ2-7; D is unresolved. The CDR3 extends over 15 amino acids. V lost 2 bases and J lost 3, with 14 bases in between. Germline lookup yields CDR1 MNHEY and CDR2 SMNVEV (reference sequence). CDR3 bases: TGTGCCAGCAGTTTAGGGGTAGCAGGCCACTACGAGCAGTACTTC. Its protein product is CASSLGVAGHYEQYF.

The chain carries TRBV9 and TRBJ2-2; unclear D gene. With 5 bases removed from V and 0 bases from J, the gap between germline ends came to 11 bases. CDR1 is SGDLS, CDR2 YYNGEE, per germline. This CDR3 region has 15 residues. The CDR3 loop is CASRAGGANTGELFF. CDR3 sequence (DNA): TGTGCCAGCAGGGCAGGCGGCGCGAACACCGGGGAGCTGTTTTTT.

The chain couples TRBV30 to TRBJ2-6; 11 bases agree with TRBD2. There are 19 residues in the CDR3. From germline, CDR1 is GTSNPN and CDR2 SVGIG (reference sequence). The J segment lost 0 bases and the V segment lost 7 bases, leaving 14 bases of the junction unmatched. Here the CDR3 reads CAYPESTSGSFSGANVLTF. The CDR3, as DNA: TGTGCCTACCCCGAGAGCACTAGCGGGAGCTTCTCTGGGGCCAACGTCCTGACTTTC.

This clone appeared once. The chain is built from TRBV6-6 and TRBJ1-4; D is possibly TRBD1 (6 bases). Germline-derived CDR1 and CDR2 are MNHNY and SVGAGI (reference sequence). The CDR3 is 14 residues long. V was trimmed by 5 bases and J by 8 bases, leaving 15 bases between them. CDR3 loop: CASSLSDGGEKLFF. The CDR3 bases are TGTGCCAGCAGTCTCTCTGACGGGGGCGAAAAACTGTTTTTT.

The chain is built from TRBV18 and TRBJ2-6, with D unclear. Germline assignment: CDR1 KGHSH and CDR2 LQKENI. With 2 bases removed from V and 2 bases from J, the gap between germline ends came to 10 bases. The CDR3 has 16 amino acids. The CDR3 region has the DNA TGTGCCAGCTCACCAGACGGCCTAACTGGGGCCAACGTCCTGACTTTC. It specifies CASSPDGLTGANVLTF.

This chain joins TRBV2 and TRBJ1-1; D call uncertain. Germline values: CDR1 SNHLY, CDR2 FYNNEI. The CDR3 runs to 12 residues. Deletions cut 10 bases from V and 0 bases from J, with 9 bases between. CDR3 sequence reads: CATVGMNTEAFF. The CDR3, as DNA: TGTGCCACCGTCGGGATGAACACTGAAGCTTTCTTT. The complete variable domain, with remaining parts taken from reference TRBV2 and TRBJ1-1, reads EPEVTQTPSHQVTQMGQEVILRCVPISNHLYFYWYRQILGQKVEFLVSFYNNEISEKSEIFDDQFSVERPDGSNFTLKIRSTKLEDSAMYFCATVGMNTEAFFGQGTRLTVV.

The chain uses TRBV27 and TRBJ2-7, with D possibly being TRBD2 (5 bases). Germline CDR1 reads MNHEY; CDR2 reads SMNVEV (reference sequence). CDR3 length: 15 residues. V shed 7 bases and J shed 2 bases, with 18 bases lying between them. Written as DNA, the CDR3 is TGTGCCAGCACCCCTGGACCAACGGGGACCTACGAGCAGTACTTC. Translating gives CASTPGPTGTYEQYF.

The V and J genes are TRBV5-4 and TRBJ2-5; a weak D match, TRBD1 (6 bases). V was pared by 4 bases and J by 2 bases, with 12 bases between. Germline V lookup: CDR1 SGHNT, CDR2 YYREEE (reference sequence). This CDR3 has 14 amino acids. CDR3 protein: CASSTGLGQETQYF. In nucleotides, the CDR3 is TGTGCCAGCAGCACAGGGCTGGGACAAGAGACCCAGTACTTC.

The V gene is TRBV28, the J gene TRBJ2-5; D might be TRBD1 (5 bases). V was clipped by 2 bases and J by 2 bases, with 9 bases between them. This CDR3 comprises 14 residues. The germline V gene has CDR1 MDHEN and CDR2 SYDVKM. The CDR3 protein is CASSLGAIQETQYF. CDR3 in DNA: TGTGCCAGCAGTTTAGGGGCAATACAAGAGACCCAGTACTTC.

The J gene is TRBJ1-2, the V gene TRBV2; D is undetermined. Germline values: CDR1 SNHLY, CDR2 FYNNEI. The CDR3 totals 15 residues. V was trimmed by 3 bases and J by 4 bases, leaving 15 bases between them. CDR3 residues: CASSEGRWEFYGYTF. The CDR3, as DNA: TGTGCCAGCAGTGAGGGTCGGTGGGAATTCTATGGCTACACCTTC. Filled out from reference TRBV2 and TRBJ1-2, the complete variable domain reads EPEVTQTPSHQVTQMGQEVILRCVPISNHLYFYWYRQILGQKVEFLVSFYNNEISEKSEIFDDQFSVERPDGSNFTLKIRSTKLEDSAMYFCASSEGRWEFYGYTFGSGTRLTVV.

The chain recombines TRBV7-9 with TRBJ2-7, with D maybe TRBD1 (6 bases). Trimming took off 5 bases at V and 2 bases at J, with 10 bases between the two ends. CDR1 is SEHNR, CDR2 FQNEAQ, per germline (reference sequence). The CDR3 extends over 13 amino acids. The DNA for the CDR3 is TGTGCCAGCAGCCAGACAGGTACCTACGAGCAGTACTTC. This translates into CASSQTGTYEQYF.

The CDR3 sequence: CASSPTDSPNYGYTF. DNA of the CDR3: TGTGCCAGCAGCCCCACCGACAGTCCTAACTATGGCTACACCTTC. The chain couples TRBV5-6 to TRBJ1-2; maybe TRBD1 (5 bases). Trimming took off 4 bases at V and 0 bases at J, with 13 bases between the two ends. This CDR3 has 15 amino acids. Per the germline V gene, CDR1 is SGHDT and CDR2 is YYEEEE.

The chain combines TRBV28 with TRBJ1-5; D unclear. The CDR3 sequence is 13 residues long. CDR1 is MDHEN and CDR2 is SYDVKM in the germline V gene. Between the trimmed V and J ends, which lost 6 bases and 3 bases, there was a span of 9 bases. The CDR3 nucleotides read TGTGCCAGCAGACACCTTCCCAATCAGCCCCAGCATTTT. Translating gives CASRHLPNQPQHF.

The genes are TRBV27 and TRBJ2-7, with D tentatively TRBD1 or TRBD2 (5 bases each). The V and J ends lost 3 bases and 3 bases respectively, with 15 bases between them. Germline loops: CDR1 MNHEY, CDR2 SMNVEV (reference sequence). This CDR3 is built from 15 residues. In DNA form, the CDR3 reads TGTGCCAGCAGTTTTGTGGGCAGAGGGGACTACGAGCAGTACTTC. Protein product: CASSFVGRGDYEQYF.

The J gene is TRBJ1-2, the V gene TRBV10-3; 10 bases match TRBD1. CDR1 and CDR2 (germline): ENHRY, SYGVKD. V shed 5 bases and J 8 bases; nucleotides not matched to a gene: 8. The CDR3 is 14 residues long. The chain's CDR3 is CAISSGQGRGGYTF. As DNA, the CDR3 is TGTGCCATCAGTTCGGGACAGGGGCGCGGCGGCTACACCTTC.

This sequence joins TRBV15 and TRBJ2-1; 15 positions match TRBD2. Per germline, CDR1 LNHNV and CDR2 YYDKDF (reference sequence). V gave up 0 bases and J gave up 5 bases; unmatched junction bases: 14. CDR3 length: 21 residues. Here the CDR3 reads CATSRDLPGLAGGPFDNEQFF. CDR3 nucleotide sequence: TGTGCCACCAGCAGAGATCTTCCAGGACTAGCGGGAGGGCCCTTCGACAATGAGCAGTTCTTC.

CDR3 residues: CASSLDPNNEQFF. The CDR3 coding sequence is TGTGCCAGCAGCTTGGATCCCAACAATGAGCAGTTCTTC. The chain combines TRBV5-6 with TRBJ2-1; D is uncertain. Looked up from germline, CDR1 is SGHDT and CDR2 is YYEEEE. The CDR3 totals 13 residues. V was trimmed by 0 bases and J by 5 bases, leaving 6 bases between them.

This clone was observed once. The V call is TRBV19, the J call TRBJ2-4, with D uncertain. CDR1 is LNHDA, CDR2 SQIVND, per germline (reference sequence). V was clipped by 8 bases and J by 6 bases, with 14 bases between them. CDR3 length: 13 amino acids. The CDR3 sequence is CASSLSRLNIQYF. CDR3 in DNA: TGTGCCAGTTCGCTCAGCCGGTTAAACATTCAGTACTTC.